The 28 T cell receptor beta chains below were found in one sample sequenced in a study of response to subunit inactivated influenza vaccine. A single record per CDR3 protein comes from TCRdb applying MiXCR to the RT-PCR reads. The table shows 400,000 to 650,000 distinct CDR3 sequences, with approximately 7.3% occurring only once. The starting material was PBMCs from blood, obtained about 24 months after vaccination. The receptors stem from a man between 50 and 70 years old who received an inactivated influenza vaccine.

This clonotype was found many times. This chain joins TRBV10-3 and TRBJ2-7, with 12 positions matching TRBD2. The CDR3 is 17 residues long. Germline V gives CDR1 ENHRY, CDR2 SYGVKD. J lost 4 bases, V lost 6 bases, and 13 bases had no gene match. The CDR3 here is CAISEPSGRAPSYEQYF. The CDR3 bases are TGTGCCATCAGCGAACCTAGCGGGAGGGCCCCCTCATACGAGCAGTACTTC.

This clonotype has only a few counts. The rearrangement uses TRBV7-2 and TRBJ2-1; TRBD2 agrees at 9 bases. Germline CDR1 and CDR2: SGHTA and FQGNSA. This CDR3 contains 16 residues. The trim removed 5 bases at V and 10 bases at J, leaving 15 bases unmatched. CDR3: CASSPLAGVQGGEQFF. CDR3 in DNA: TGTGCCAGCAGCCCCTTAGCGGGAGTGCAGGGAGGGGAGCAGTTCTTC.

This clonotype appeared many times. V gene TRBV12-3 or TRBV12-4 combines with J gene TRBJ1-2; 7 bases are a match to TRBD1. V dropped 5 bases and J dropped 13; count of bases not matched to a gene: 7. The CDR3 consists of 11 residues. The CDR3 nucleotides are TGTGCCAGCAGTGTGACAGGGTATTTCACCTTC. Protein product: CASSVTGYFTF.

This clonotype was counted at least ten times. The chain uses TRBV12-3 or TRBV12-4 and TRBJ2-3, with 8 bases aligning to TRBD1. The V and J ends lost 1 base and 6 bases, in that order; junction bases with no gene match: 6. The CDR3 extends over 15 amino acids. CDR3 sequence: CASSLGQGAGDTQYF. CDR3 nucleotide sequence: TGTGCCAGCAGTTTAGGGCAGGGGGCAGGGGATACGCAGTATTTT.

This clonotype appeared many times. The rearrangement joins TRBV28 to TRBJ2-2; D is unresolved. The CDR3 consists of 13 residues. Deletions cut 7 bases from V and 1 base from J, with 7 bases between. Germline lookup yields CDR1 MDHEN and CDR2 SYDVKM. The CDR3 DNA is TGTGCCAGCATCTTCAGGAACACCGGGGAGCTGTTTTTT. The encoded protein is CASIFRNTGELFF.

This clonotype occurred a few times. The chain combines TRBV28 with TRBJ2-7; D uncertain. The germline V gene has CDR1 MDHEN and CDR2 SYDVKM. The length of the CDR3 is 13 residues. Trimming left V 6 bases short and J 3 bases short, with 12 bases between. This chain's CDR3 is CASSPVGGYEQYF. The CDR3 DNA sequence: TGTGCCAGCAGCCCCGTCGGTGGCTACGAGCAGTACTTC.

This chain's CDR3 is CSVEELAGGGTDTQYF. DNA for the CDR3: TGCAGCGTTGAAGAATTGGCGGGAGGAGGCACAGATACGCAGTATTTT. The gene calls are TRBV29-1 and TRBJ2-3; 8 nucleotides match TRBD2. Trimming at V came to 0 bases and at J to 1 base, leaving 6 bases not matched to a gene. Per germline, CDR1 SQVTM and CDR2 ANQGSEA. This CDR3 contains 16 residues.

This chain joins TRBV5-6 and TRBJ2-1; TRBD1 matches at 12 bases. V was pared by 2 bases and J by 8 bases, with 11 bases of the junction left unmatched. The germline V gene encodes CDR1 SGHDT and CDR2 YYEEEE. This CDR3 spans 17 amino acids. CDR3 DNA sequence: TGTGCCAGCAGCTTAGGGGGCGGGACAGGGGGCTTCTATGAGCAGTTCTTC. Its translation is CASSLGGGTGGFYEQFF.

Only a few counts were recorded for this clonotype. Here the CDR3 reads CASSPTLAGHTGELFF. The CDR3, as DNA: TGTGCCAGCAGCCCCACCCTAGCGGGGCACACCGGGGAGCTGTTTTTT. The chain has TRBV12-3 or TRBV12-4 and TRBJ2-2; 9 nucleotides align to TRBD2. This CDR3 has 16 amino acids. Unmatched junction bases numbered 8, after V lost 6 bases and J lost 3 bases.

The table lists this clonotype with many counts. The genes are TRBV28 and TRBJ2-7; unclear D gene. This CDR3 spans 12 amino acids. The germline gives CDR1 MDHEN, CDR2 SYDVKM. V was pared by 10 bases and J by 5 bases, with 15 bases between. The CDR3 sequence is CATRSSGHEQYF. The CDR3 DNA reads TGTGCCACCAGATCATCCGGGCACGAGCAGTACTTC.

This chain uses TRBV6-1 with TRBJ2-7; TRBD1 or TRBD2 may be the D gene (6 bases each). CDR1 is MNHNS, CDR2 SASEGT, per germline. The V and J ends lost 4 bases and 3 bases respectively, with 10 bases between them. The length of the CDR3 is 13 residues. The CDR3 protein is CASSVEGGYEQYF. The DNA for the CDR3 is TGTGCCAGCAGTGTAGAGGGGGGCTACGAGCAGTACTTC.

This sequence joins TRBV6-5 and TRBJ2-5, with D uncertain. The CDR3 sequence is 14 residues long. Germline CDR1 and CDR2: MNHEY and SVGAGI. V was clipped by 0 bases and J by 0 bases, with 5 bases between them. The CDR3, as DNA: TGTGCCAGCAGTTACTCGGAGTACCAAGAGACCCAGTACTTC. This sequence encodes CASSYSEYQETQYF.

There are many counts of this clonotype. The chain carries TRBV7-6 and TRBJ2-5, with TRBD1 as a possible D gene (5 bases). Germline CDR1 reads SGHVS; CDR2 reads FNYEAQ. The V end lost 0 bases, the J end lost 3 bases, and 17 bases lay between the germline ends. The CDR3 consists of 17 residues. Written as DNA, the CDR3 is TGTGCCAGCAGCTTAGCGCGGACAAGGGTCAGGGAAGAGACCCAGTACTTC. As protein: CASSLARTRVREETQYF. Based on the CDR3 plus reference TRBV7-6 and TRBJ2-5, the full variable domain is GAGVSQSPRYKVTKRGQDVALRCDPISGHVSLYWYRQALGQGPEFLTYFNYEAQQDKSGLPNDRFSAERPEGSISTLTIQRTEQRDSAMYRCASSLARTRVREETQYFGPGTRLLVL.

This clonotype was observed many times. The chain couples TRBV7-8 to TRBJ2-2, with D perhaps matching TRBD1 (5 bases). Germline V gene data show CDR1 as SGHVS and CDR2 as FQNEAQ. The CDR3 has 17 amino acids. Trimming removed 5 bases at V and 6 bases at J, with 22 bases between. As DNA, the CDR3 is TGTGCCAGCAGCGTCCTAGGGGATTACTCCCCTTCCGGGGAGCTGTTTTTT. Residues: CASSVLGDYSPSGELFF. Filled out from reference TRBV7-8 and TRBJ2-2, the complete variable domain reads GAGVSQSPRYKVAKRGQDVALRCDPISGHVSLFWYQQALGQGPEFLTYFQNEAQLDKSGLPSDRFFAERPEGSVSTLKIQRTQQEDSAVYLCASSVLGDYSPSGELFFGEGSRLTVL.

In this sample, this clonotype turned up many times. CDR3 loop: CASSDFRGYSNQPQHF. Written as DNA, the CDR3 is TGTGCCAGCAGTGATTTCAGGGGATATAGCAATCAGCCCCAGCATTTT. V usage is TRBV6-1 and J usage is TRBJ1-5, with a possible D match to TRBD1 (6 bases). Trimming cost V 3 bases and J 0 bases, with 12 bases left between them. The CDR3 runs to 16 residues. Looked up from germline, CDR1 is MNHNS and CDR2 is SASEGT.

This clonotype was found a few times. DNA of the CDR3: TGTGCCAGCAGCTTGCTTAGGGCAGGGAGGAACACTGAAGCTTTCTTT. Translating gives CASSLLRAGRNTEAFF. The chain combines TRBV7-2 with TRBJ1-1, with D possibly TRBD1 on 5 matching bases. Germline values: CDR1 SGHTA, CDR2 FQGNSA. This CDR3 spans 16 amino acids. Trimming removed 3 bases from V and 1 base from J, with 15 bases in between. The whole variable domain, filled in from reference TRBV7-2 and TRBJ1-1, reads GAGVSQSPSNKVTEKGKDVELRCDPISGHTALYWYRQSLGQGLEFLIYFQGNSAPDKSGLPSDRFSAERTGGSVSTLTIQRTQQEDSAVYLCASSLLRAGRNTEAFFGQGTRLTVV.

The chain combines TRBV5-5 with TRBJ1-5; tentative D call: TRBD1 (5 bases). This CDR3 has 15 residues. The germline V gene encodes CDR1 SGHKS and CDR2 YYEKEE (reference sequence). Trimming removed 3 bases at V and 9 bases at J, with 19 bases between. The CDR3 DNA reads TGTGCCAGCAGCTCCCGACAGCTATCAGAACCGCCCCAGCATTTT. Translated, it gives CASSSRQLSEPPQHF.

This clonotype was seen ten or more times. The V and J genes are TRBV24-1 and TRBJ2-1, with 12 bases aligning to TRBD2. Losses at the gene ends were 4 bases for V and 8 bases for J; bases not matched to a gene: 8. Germline V gives CDR1 KGHDR, CDR2 SFDVKD. CDR3 length: 16 amino acids. The DNA for the CDR3 is TGTGCCACCAGTGAGGCTAGCGGGAGGGCCTGGGATGAGCAGTTCTTC. Translated: CATSEASGRAWDEQFF.

This clonotype was found a few times. V is TRBV6-1 and J is TRBJ1-6, with unresolved D. V was shortened by 5 bases and J by 7 bases, with 21 bases between the two germline ends. The CDR3 has 17 amino acids. Germline-derived CDR1 and CDR2 are MNHNS and SASEGT. This CDR3 is CASSPSGPGLVNSPLHF. CDR3 bases: TGTGCCAGCAGTCCAAGCGGCCCAGGACTAGTAAATTCACCCCTCCACTTT.

This clonotype has at least ten counts. The J gene is TRBJ2-7, the V gene TRBV5-1; the D gene could be TRBD1 or TRBD2 (5 bases each). CDR1 is SGHRS and CDR2 is YFSETQ in the germline V gene. The CDR3 loop spans 15 amino acids. The V and J ends lost 0 bases and 0 bases respectively, with 10 bases between them. CDR3 in DNA: TGCGCCAGCAGCTTGGGAGGGGCCCTCTCCTACGAGCAGTACTTC. Translation: CASSLGGALSYEQYF.

This clonotype was found a few times. The CDR3 loop reads CASSFRSPDTQYF. CDR3 in DNA: TGTGCCAGCAGTTTCCGGTCCCCAGATACGCAGTATTTT. The V call is TRBV28, the J call TRBJ2-3; unclear D gene. Germline values: CDR1 MDHEN, CDR2 SYDVKM. V lost 3 bases to trimming and J lost 4 bases, with 8 bases between them. The CDR3 length is 13 residues.

This chain joins TRBV2 and TRBJ1-2; D perhaps matches TRBD1 (6 bases). V was trimmed by 8 bases and J by 6 bases, leaving 16 bases between them. The CDR3 loop spans 13 amino acids. CDR1 and CDR2 from the germline V gene are SNHLY and FYNNEI. The CDR3 loop reads CASWTEGRHGYTF. CDR3 DNA sequence: TGTGCCAGCTGGACAGAGGGTCGCCATGGCTACACCTTC.

This rearrangement joins TRBV10-3 to TRBJ2-5; D is unresolved. Germline values: CDR1 ENHRY, CDR2 SYGVKD. The CDR3 contains 13 residues. V lost 1 base and J 4 bases, leaving 7 bases between the germline ends. The CDR3 sequence: CAISELIAETQYF. The CDR3 coding sequence is TGTGCCATCAGTGAGTTGATTGCAGAGACCCAGTACTTC.

This clonotype was recorded a few times. The chain couples TRBV28 to TRBJ2-1; D may be TRBD2 (6 bases). Germline assignment: CDR1 MDHEN and CDR2 SYDVKM. The CDR3 is made up of 14 amino acids. V lost 6 bases and J lost 4, with 13 bases in between. Here the CDR3 DNA reads TGTGCCAGCAGACAGCTTGGGACTTACAATGAGCAGTTCTTC. It specifies CASRQLGTYNEQFF.

This clonotype was observed a handful of times. This chain uses TRBV9 with TRBJ2-7; possible D gene TRBD2, 6 bases. V was trimmed by 0 bases and J by 0 bases, leaving 7 bases between them. CDR1 and CDR2 from the germline V gene are SGDLS and YYNGEE. This CDR3 has 14 amino acids. The CDR3 nucleotides read TGTGCCAGCAGCGTAGGACTAGTCTCCTACGAGCAGTACTTC. Translating gives CASSVGLVSYEQYF.

V usage is TRBV3-1 and J usage is TRBJ2-1; D gene ambiguous. The CDR3 runs 14 residues. CDR1 and CDR2 (germline): LGHDT, YNNKEL (reference sequence). V lost 2 bases, J lost 7 bases, and 12 bases lay in between. This CDR3 is CASSQPPDTNEQFF. The CDR3 DNA follows: TGTGCCAGCAGCCAACCCCCAGATACGAATGAGCAGTTCTTC.

This clonotype was seen only a few times. V is TRBV7-8 and J is TRBJ2-2; 9 bases agree with TRBD2. The CDR3 extends over 15 amino acids. Germline values: CDR1 SGHVS, CDR2 FQNEAQ. Losses at the gene ends were 10 bases for V and 6 bases for J; bases not matched to a gene: 12. Here the CDR3 reads CAIGGGTSSPGELFF. CDR3 sequence (DNA): TGTGCCATAGGGGGCGGGACTAGCTCCCCCGGGGAGCTGTTTTTT.

This clonotype turned up a few times. The chain uses TRBV12-3 or TRBV12-4 and TRBJ1-1; TRBD1 agrees at 7 bases. The CDR3 contains 15 residues. The ends lost 6 bases at V and 2 bases at J; junction bases unmatched: 9. CDR3 amino acids: CASRTGSGFNTEAFF. In nucleotides, the CDR3 is TGTGCCAGCAGGACAGGGAGCGGCTTTAACACTGAAGCTTTCTTT.